The rows below give T cell receptor beta chains drawn from one sample of a study of T cell responses to AZD1222 COVID-19 vaccine. Clones were sequenced by immunoSEQ multiplex PCR, and TCRdb holds only the in-frame ones, with some missing. The sample has about 150,000 clones; around nine tenths are singletons. The specimen was peripheral blood, collected on day 0 of AZD1222 vaccination. The receptors were gathered from an adult in good health. Each CDR3 is given with its conserved first and last residue. Not all rows give a size; the values are once, few, many and, for expanded clones, a class.

>TRBV27|NA
CASAPRVNTEAFF
>TRBV3-1/TRBV3-2|NA
CASSQGDRVTEAFF
>TRBV18|NA
CASSPSLDSNTDTQYF
>TRBV7-2|NA
CASGHNRGLFDEQYF
>TRBV1|NA
CTSTLAGVGGSEQFF
>TRBV19|NA
CASSTIPRGVGSYEQYF
>TRBV6-5|NA
CASTGHRGNTGELFF
>TRBV19|NA
CASSIVQGRGGQPQHF
>TRBV27|NA
CATKRQNTGELFF
>TRBV5-1|NA
CASSHRGADTQYF
>TRBV28|NA
CASTLDGAQYF
>TRBV12-3/TRBV12-4|once
CASSLAGTDTQYF